These 26 T cell receptor beta chains originate from one sample sequenced in a study of blood T cell repertoires in COVID-19. Generated by immunoSEQ multiplex PCR, the TCRdb table keeps only in-frame clones and is missing some. The repertoire holds tens of thousands of clones, with over 70% as singletons. The sequencing input was peripheral blood. The source of these receptors is a middle-aged man with active or convalescent COVID-19.

The chain is built from TRBV19 and TRBJ1-2; D is uncertain. From germline, CDR1 is LNHDA and CDR2 SQIVND (reference sequence). Trimming cost V 2 bases and J 9 bases, with 7 bases left between them. The CDR3 is 11 amino acids. The CDR3 spells CASSISTSYTF. As DNA, the CDR3 is TGTGCCAGTAGTATATCTACCAGCTACACCTTC.

The V gene is TRBV2, the J gene TRBJ1-5, with D possibly being TRBD1 (6 bases). Germline V CDR1 and CDR2: SNHLY, FYNNEI. Trimming removed 6 bases at V and 2 bases at J, with 20 bases between. This CDR3 contains 17 residues. The DNA of the CDR3 is TGTGCCAGCAGAGCGGGGGGCCCCCTCGGAGGCAATCAGCCCCAGCATTTT. It encodes CASRAGGPLGGNQPQHF.

The rearrangement links TRBV4-2 to TRBJ2-3, with D possibly being TRBD1 (6 bases). Per germline, CDR1 LGHNA and CDR2 YNFKEQ. The germline V and J ends were trimmed by 0 bases and 8 bases, with 12 bases remaining between them. CDR3 length: 14 residues. CDR3: CASSQEQGRGTQYF. CDR3 DNA: TGTGCCAGCAGCCAAGAACAGGGCCGGGGTACGCAGTATTTT.

This chain links TRBV3-1 (or the pseudogene TRBV3-2) with TRBJ1-2, with 7 bases fitting TRBD1. Unmatched junction bases numbered 3, after V lost 1 base and J lost 4 bases. This CDR3 spans 14 amino acids. Per germline, CDR1 LGHDT and CDR2 YNNKEL (reference sequence). This CDR3 is CASSQGQGGYGYTF. CDR3 bases: TGTGCCAGCAGCCAAGGACAGGGAGGCTATGGCTACACCTTC.

V is TRBV6-5 and J is TRBJ2-7; 7 nucleotides align to TRBD1. CDR1 MNHEY and CDR2 SVGAGI come from the germline V gene. The CDR3 has 15 residues. The ends lost 0 bases at V and 2 bases at J; junction bases unmatched: 4. Here the CDR3 reads CASSYSAGGTYEQYF. The CDR3 region has the DNA TGTGCCAGCAGTTACTCAGCAGGGGGTACCTACGAGCAGTACTTC.

This chain links TRBV11-2 with TRBJ2-7; 7 nucleotides align to TRBD1. CDR3 length equals 15 residues. Germline V gene lookup returns CDR1 SGHAT and CDR2 FQNNGV. V lost 4 bases and J lost 2; bases outside the gene matches: 8. The CDR3: CASSSLGDRAYEQYF. The CDR3 coding sequence is TGTGCCAGCAGCTCCCTCGGGGACAGAGCCTACGAGCAGTACTTC. Complete variable domain (other parts from reference TRBV11-2 and TRBJ2-7): EAGVAQSPRYKIIEKRQSVAFWCNPISGHATLYWYQQILGQGPKLLIQFQNNGVVDDSQLPKDRFSAERLKGVDSTLKIQPAKLEDSAVYLCASSSLGDRAYEQYFGPGTRLTVT.

The rearrangement uses TRBV14 and TRBJ1-4, with TRBD1 identical over 7 bases. CDR3 size: 15 residues. Germline V gene lookup returns CDR1 SGHDN and CDR2 FVKESK. The V and J ends lost 1 base and 6 bases, in that order; junction bases with no gene match: 5. In DNA, the CDR3 is TGTGCCAGCAGCCAAGGGACAGGAGGACATGAAAAACTGTTTTTT. It is translated as CASSQGTGGHEKLFF. Supplemented by reference TRBV14 and TRBJ1-4, the full variable domain reads EAGVTQFPSHSVIEKGQTVTLRCDPISGHDNLYWYRRVMGKEIKFLLHFVKESKQDESGMPNNRFLAERTGGTYSTLKVQPAELEDSGVYFCASSQGTGGHEKLFFGSGTQLSVL.

In DNA form, the CDR3 reads TGTGCCAGCAGCTTAAAGGTGCGCGGGGGGGCCGATGAGCAGTTCTTC. Translation: CASSLKVRGGADEQFF. This sequence joins TRBV7-3 and TRBJ2-1; 9 positions match TRBD2. CDR1 is SGHTA, CDR2 FQGTGA, per germline. The CDR3 consists of 16 residues. Germline trimming cut 1 base from V and 8 bases from J; bases unmatched to any gene: 9.

The chain has TRBV29-1 and TRBJ2-5; 8 bases line up with TRBD1. Germline CDR1 SQVTM, CDR2 ANQGSEA. The CDR3 is made up of 15 amino acids. V lost 1 base to trimming and J lost 4 bases; unmatched junction nucleotides: 8. The CDR3 nucleotides read TGCAGCGTTGAAGTCCGGACAGGGATTGTAGAGACCCAGTACTTC. It is translated as CSVEVRTGIVETQYF.

In nucleotides, the CDR3 is TGTGCCAGCAGTTTCGCTAATGAAAAACTGTTTTTT. It translates to CASSFANEKLFF. This chain connects TRBV12-3 or TRBV12-4 to TRBJ1-4; D is unclear. There are 12 residues in the CDR3. Trimming cost V 3 bases and J 3 bases, with 2 bases left between them.

The sample holds a few counts of this clone. The chain recombines TRBV4-1 with TRBJ1-5; possibly TRBD1 for D (5 bases). V was pared by 0 bases and J by 9 bases, with 15 bases between. The length of the CDR3 is 15 residues. Germline V lookup: CDR1 MGHRA, CDR2 YSYEKL. This CDR3 is CASSQEVQGNRPQHF. The CDR3 nucleotides are TGCGCCAGCAGCCAAGAAGTTCAGGGTAACAGGCCCCAGCATTTT.

The rearrangement joins TRBV9 to TRBJ1-1; possibly TRBD1 for D (5 bases). V shed 4 bases and J shed 3 bases, with 13 bases lying between them. The CDR3 extends over 14 amino acids. In germline, CDR1 is SGDLS, CDR2 YYNGEE. The CDR3 region is CASSLRQTDTEAFF. The CDR3 nucleotides are TGTGCCAGCAGCCTCCGACAGACGGACACTGAAGCTTTCTTT.

The chain combines TRBV10-3 with TRBJ2-7; 7 bases fit TRBD1. Unmatched junction bases numbered 2, after V lost 6 bases and J lost 0 bases. Germline V CDR1 and CDR2: ENHRY, SYGVKD. The CDR3 loop spans 13 amino acids. The CDR3 nucleotides read TGTGCCATCAGGAGGGGGCCCTCCTACGAGCAGTACTTC. Its protein is CAIRRGPSYEQYF.

The chain combines TRBV27 with TRBJ2-1; 9 bases map to TRBD1. The CDR3 has 15 residues. V dropped 3 bases and J dropped 2; count of bases not matched to a gene: 2. Germline V gene lookup returns CDR1 MNHEY and CDR2 SMNVEV (reference sequence). In nucleotides, the CDR3 is TGTGCCAGCAGTTTCCGGACAGGGGCCTACAATGAGCAGTTCTTC. Amino acid sequence: CASSFRTGAYNEQFF.

A single count supports this clone. V is TRBV6-5 and J is TRBJ1-2, with D unclear. Germline CDR1 MNHEY, CDR2 SVGAGI. The CDR3 length is 13 residues. Trimming removed 6 bases from V and 4 bases from J, with 12 bases in between. The CDR3 loop is CASSRGFLYGYTF. CDR3 coding DNA: TGTGCCAGCAGCAGAGGGTTCCTCTATGGCTACACCTTC.

This chain links TRBV7-8 with TRBJ1-1; 10 bases are a match to TRBD1. CDR3 length: 16 residues. J was trimmed by 0 bases and V by 5 bases; bases with no gene match: 6. The germline V gene has CDR1 SGHVS and CDR2 FQNEAQ. The CDR3 region has the DNA TGTGCCAGCAGCCCCTGGGGACAGGGGTTGAACACTGAAGCTTTCTTT. Protein product: CASSPWGQGLNTEAFF.

There are a few counts of this clone. The chain carries TRBV6-1 and TRBJ1-1, with TRBD1 matching 11 bases. Germline V gene lookup returns CDR1 MNHNS and CDR2 SASEGT. The junction had 8 bases not matched to a gene; V was cut back by 4 bases and J by 1 base. CDR3 length equals 17 residues. CDR3 nucleotides: TGTGCCAGCAGTGGAAGGACAGGGGGCATCGCGAACACTGAAGCTTTCTTT. It encodes CASSGRTGGIANTEAFF.

The chain uses TRBV7-3 and TRBJ2-5, with 7 bases lining up with TRBD2. Germline V CDR1 and CDR2: SGHTA, FQGTGA. V was pared by 2 bases and J by 2 bases, with 5 bases of the junction left unmatched. This CDR3 comprises 15 residues. The CDR3 sequence is CASSLQAGYQETQYF. CDR3 nucleotide sequence: TGTGCCAGCAGCTTACAAGCGGGGTATCAAGAGACCCAGTACTTC.

The gene calls are TRBV11-2 and TRBJ2-5; D perhaps matches TRBD2 (6 bases). This CDR3 is built from 17 residues. V was clipped by 1 base and J by 2 bases, with 17 bases between them. Looked up from germline, CDR1 is SGHAT and CDR2 is FQNNGV. The CDR3 bases are TGTGCCAGCAGCTTAGGTCGGGGGTATCCCCTTCAAGAGACCCAGTACTTC. Encoded protein: CASSLGRGYPLQETQYF.

The CDR3 DNA reads as TGTGCCAGCACCTTGCCCCCACTCACAGATACGCAGTATTTT. Its translation: CASTLPPLTDTQYF. The genes are TRBV6-5 and TRBJ2-3, with unresolved D. The CDR3 is made up of 14 amino acids. Germline V gene lookup returns CDR1 MNHEY and CDR2 SVGAGI. V was clipped by 7 bases and J by 2 bases, with 13 bases between them.

This clone was seen just once. The chain links TRBV5-1 to TRBJ2-1, with 11 bases aligning to TRBD1. The V segment lost 0 bases and the J segment 1 base; nucleotides outside the gene matches: 6. Germline V gene data show CDR1 as SGHRS and CDR2 as YFSETQ. The CDR3 runs 18 residues. The chain's CDR3 is CASSLARTGGQSYNEQFF. CDR3 bases: TGCGCCAGCAGCTTGGCGCGGACAGGGGGCCAATCCTACAATGAGCAGTTCTTC.

J is TRBJ2-1 and V is TRBV11-2; 8 positions match TRBD2. Germline V gives CDR1 SGHAT, CDR2 FQNNGV. The CDR3 totals 15 residues. The V segment lost 2 bases and the J segment 7 bases; nucleotides outside the gene matches: 7. The CDR3 here is CASSLRGTGGNEQFF. CDR3 sequence (DNA): TGTGCCAGCAGCTTAAGGGGCACGGGGGGGAATGAGCAGTTCTTC.

This clone came up a few times. The CDR3 loop is CASSTITGGSTEAFF. In nucleotides, the CDR3 is TGTGCCAGTAGTACCATTACGGGGGGGAGCACTGAAGCTTTCTTT. The V gene is TRBV19, the J gene TRBJ1-1, with a possible D match to TRBD1 (5 bases). V was clipped by 4 bases and J by 4 bases, with 16 bases between them. The germline gives CDR1 LNHDA, CDR2 SQIVND (reference sequence). The CDR3 extends over 15 amino acids.

This chain uses TRBV4-3 with TRBJ2-5; maybe TRBD1 (5 bases). This CDR3 is built from 14 residues. Between the trimmed V and J ends, which lost 3 bases and 2 bases, there was a span of 10 bases. Germline V gene lookup returns CDR1 LGHNA and CDR2 YSLEER. CDR3 DNA sequence: TGCGCCAGCAGCCAGTGGACACATCAAGAGACCCAGTACTTC. It codes for CASSQWTHQETQYF.

This clone appeared a few times. This rearrangement joins TRBV6-4 to TRBJ2-2, with 9 bases that match TRBD2. CDR3 length: 14 amino acids. V lost 6 bases to trimming and J lost 3 bases; unmatched junction nucleotides: 2. Germline V gene sequence: CDR1 MRHNA, CDR2 SNTAGT. CDR3: CASRLAGDTGELFF. In DNA form, the CDR3 reads TGTGCCAGCAGACTAGCGGGCGACACCGGGGAGCTGTTTTTT.

V usage is TRBV12-3 or TRBV12-4 and J usage is TRBJ1-1, with a possible D match to TRBD1 (6 bases). Trimming left V 5 bases short and J 11 bases short, with 12 bases between. The CDR3 consists of 11 residues. CDR3 sequence reads: CASSTGKGAFF. CDR3 DNA: TGTGCCAGCAGTACAGGGAAGGGGGCTTTCTTT.